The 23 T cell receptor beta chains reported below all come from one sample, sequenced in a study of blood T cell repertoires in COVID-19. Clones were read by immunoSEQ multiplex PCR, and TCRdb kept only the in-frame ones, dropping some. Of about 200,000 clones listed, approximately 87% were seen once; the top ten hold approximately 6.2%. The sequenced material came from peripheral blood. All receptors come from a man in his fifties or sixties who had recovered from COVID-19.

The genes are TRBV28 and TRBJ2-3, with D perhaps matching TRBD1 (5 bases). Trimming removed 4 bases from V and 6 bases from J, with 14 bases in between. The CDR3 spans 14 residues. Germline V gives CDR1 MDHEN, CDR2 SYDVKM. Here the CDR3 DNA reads TGTGCCAGCAGTTCGGCAGGGATAGTGGATACGCAGTATTTT. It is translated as CASSSAGIVDTQYF.

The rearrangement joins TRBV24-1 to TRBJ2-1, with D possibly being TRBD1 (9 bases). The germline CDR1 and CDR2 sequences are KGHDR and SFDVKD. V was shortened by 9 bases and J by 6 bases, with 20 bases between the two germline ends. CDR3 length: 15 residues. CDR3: CATGAGDRAPNEQFF. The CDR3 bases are TGTGCCACCGGAGCGGGGGACAGGGCACCCAATGAGCAGTTCTTC.

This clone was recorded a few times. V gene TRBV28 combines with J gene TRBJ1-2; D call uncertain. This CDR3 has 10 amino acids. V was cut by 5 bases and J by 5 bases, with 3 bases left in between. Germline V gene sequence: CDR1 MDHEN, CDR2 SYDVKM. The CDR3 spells CASSLYGYTF. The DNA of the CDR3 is TGTGCCAGCAGTCTGTATGGCTACACCTTC.

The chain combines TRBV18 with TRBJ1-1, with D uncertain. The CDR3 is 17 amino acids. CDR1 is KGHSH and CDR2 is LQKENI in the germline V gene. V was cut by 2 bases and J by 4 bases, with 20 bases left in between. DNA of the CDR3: TGTGCCAGCTCACCAAGGGTGAGCGGGGTGGGCGGCACTGAAGCTTTCTTT. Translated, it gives CASSPRVSGVGGTEAFF.

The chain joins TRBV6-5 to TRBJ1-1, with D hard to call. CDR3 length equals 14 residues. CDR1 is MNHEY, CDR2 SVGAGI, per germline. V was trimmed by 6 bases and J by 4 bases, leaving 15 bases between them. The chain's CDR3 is CASREVRDLTEAFF. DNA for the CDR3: TGTGCCAGCAGGGAGGTACGAGATCTCACTGAAGCTTTCTTT.

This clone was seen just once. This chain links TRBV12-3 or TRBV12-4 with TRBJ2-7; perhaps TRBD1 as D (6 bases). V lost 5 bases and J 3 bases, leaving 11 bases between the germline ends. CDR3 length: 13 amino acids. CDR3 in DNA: TGTGCCAGCAGTCCGGGACAAATCTACGAGCAGTACTTC. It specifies CASSPGQIYEQYF.

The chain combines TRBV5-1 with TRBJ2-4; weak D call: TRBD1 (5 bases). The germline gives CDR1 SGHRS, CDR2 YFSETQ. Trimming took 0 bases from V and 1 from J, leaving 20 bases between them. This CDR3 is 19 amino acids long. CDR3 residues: CASSLEGWGKTKAKNIQYF. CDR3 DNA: TGCGCCAGCAGCTTGGAGGGTTGGGGCAAAACGAAGGCCAAAAACATTCAGTACTTC.

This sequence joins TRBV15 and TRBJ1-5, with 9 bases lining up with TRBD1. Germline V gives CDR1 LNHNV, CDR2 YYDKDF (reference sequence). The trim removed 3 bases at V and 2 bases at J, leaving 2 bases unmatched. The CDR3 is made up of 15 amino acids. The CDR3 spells CATSRGQGGNQPQHF. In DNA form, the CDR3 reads TGTGCCACCAGCAGGGGACAGGGAGGCAATCAGCCCCAGCATTTT.

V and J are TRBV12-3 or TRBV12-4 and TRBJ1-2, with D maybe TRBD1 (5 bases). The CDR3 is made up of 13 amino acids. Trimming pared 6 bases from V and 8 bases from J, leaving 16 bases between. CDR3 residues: CASRPGRSGGYTF. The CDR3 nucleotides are TGTGCCAGCAGACCTGGACGGTCAGGGGGCTACACCTTC.

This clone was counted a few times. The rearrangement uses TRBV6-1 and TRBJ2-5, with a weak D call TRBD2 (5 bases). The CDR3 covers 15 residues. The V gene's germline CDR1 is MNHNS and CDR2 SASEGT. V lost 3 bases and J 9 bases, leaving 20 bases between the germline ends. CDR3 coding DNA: TGTGCCAGCAGTGAGGCTCAGCGGACGAGTAGGTCCCAGTACTTC. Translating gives CASSEAQRTSRSQYF.

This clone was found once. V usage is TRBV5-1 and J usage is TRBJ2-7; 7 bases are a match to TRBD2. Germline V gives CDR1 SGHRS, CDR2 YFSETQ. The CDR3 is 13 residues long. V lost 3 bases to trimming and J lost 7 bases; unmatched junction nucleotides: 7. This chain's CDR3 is CASSWDYPPEQYF. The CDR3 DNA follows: TGCGCCAGCAGCTGGGACTATCCCCCTGAGCAGTACTTC.

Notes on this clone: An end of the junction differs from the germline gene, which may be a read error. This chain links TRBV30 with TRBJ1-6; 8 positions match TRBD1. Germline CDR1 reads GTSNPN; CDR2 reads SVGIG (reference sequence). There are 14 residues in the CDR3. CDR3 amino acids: CAWSGGTGPSPLHF. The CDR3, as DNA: TGTGCATGGAGTGGTGGGACAGGACCTTCACCCCTCCACTTT.

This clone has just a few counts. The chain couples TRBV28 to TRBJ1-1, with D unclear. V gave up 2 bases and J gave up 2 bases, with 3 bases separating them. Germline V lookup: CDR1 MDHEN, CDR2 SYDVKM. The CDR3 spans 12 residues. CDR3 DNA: TGTGCCAGCAGTTTAAGCAACACTGAAGCTTTCTTT. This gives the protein CASSLSNTEAFF.

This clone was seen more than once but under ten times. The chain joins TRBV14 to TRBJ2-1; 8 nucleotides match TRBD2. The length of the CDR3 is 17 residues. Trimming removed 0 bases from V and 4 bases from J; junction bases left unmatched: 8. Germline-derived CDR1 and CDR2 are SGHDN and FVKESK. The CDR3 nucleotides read TGTGCCAGCAGCCAAGATATCCTGCTAGCGGGTTACAATGAGCAGTTCTTC. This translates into CASSQDILLAGYNEQFF.

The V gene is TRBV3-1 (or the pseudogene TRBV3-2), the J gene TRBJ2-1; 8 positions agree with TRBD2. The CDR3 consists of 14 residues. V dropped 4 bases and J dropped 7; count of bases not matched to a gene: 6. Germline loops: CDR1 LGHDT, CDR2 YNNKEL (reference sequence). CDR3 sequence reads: CASSLSGSGNEQFF. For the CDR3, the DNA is TGTGCCAGCAGCCTGAGCGGGAGTGGGAATGAGCAGTTCTTC.

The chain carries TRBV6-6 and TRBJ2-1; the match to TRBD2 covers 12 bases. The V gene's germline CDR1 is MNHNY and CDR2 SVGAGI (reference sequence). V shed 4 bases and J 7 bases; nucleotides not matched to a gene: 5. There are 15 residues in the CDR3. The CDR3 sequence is CASSSLAGGQNEQFF. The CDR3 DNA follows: TGTGCCAGCAGTTCCCTAGCGGGGGGGCAGAATGAGCAGTTCTTC.

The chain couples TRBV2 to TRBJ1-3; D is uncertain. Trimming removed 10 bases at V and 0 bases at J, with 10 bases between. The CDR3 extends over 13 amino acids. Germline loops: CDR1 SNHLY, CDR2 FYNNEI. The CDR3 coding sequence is TGTGCCACCCGACAAACCTCTGGAAACACCATATATTTT. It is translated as CATRQTSGNTIYF.

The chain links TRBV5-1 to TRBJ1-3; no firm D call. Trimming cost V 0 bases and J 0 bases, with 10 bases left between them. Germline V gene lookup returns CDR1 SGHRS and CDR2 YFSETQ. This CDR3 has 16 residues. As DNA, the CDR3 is TGCGCCAGCAGCTTGGCGAGAGTAGACTCTGGAAACACCATATATTTT. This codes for CASSLARVDSGNTIYF.

CDR3 nucleotide sequence: TGTGCCAGCAGCCAAGGTGGTCAGTGGGCCGGACAGCCCCAGCATTTT. Translating gives CASSQGGQWAGQPQHF. This chain connects TRBV3-1 (or the pseudogene TRBV3-2) to TRBJ1-5; D gene unclear. V was pared by 1 base and J by 7 bases, with 17 bases between. Per the germline V gene, CDR1 is LGHDT and CDR2 is YNNKEL (reference sequence). This CDR3 spans 16 amino acids.

The DNA of the CDR3 is TGTGCCAGCAGCGTCTTACAGGGGAACACCGGGGAGCTGTTTTTT. It encodes CASSVLQGNTGELFF. The chain has TRBV9 and TRBJ2-2; perhaps TRBD1 as D (6 bases). CDR1 is SGDLS, CDR2 YYNGEE, per germline. Trimming removed 2 bases from V and 1 base from J, with 9 bases in between. This CDR3 has 15 amino acids.

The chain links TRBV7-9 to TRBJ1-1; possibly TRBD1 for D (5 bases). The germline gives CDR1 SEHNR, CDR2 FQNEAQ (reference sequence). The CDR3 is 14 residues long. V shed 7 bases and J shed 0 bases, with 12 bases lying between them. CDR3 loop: CASTWGGMNTEAFF. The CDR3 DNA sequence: TGTGCCAGCACCTGGGGGGGGATGAACACTGAAGCTTTCTTT.

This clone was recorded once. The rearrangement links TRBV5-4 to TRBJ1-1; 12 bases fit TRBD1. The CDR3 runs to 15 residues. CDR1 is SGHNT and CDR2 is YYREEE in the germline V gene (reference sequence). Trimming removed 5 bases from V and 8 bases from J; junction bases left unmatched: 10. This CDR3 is CASSPGTGGFQEAFF. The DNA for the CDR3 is TGTGCCAGCAGTCCCGGGACAGGGGGCTTCCAGGAAGCTTTCTTT.

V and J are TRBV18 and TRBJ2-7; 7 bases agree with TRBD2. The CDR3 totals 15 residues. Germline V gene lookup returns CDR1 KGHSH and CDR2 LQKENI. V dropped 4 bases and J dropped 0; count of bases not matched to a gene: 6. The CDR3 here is CASSRTSAFSYEQYF. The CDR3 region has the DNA TGTGCCAGCTCACGAACTAGCGCATTCTCCTACGAGCAGTACTTC. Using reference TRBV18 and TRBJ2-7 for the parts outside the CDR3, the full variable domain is NAGVMQNPRHLVRRRGQEARLRCSPMKGHSHVYWYRQLPEEGLKFMVYLQKENIIDESGMPKERFSAEFPKEGPSILRIQQVVRGDSAAYFCASSRTSAFSYEQYFGPGTRLTVT.